Below are 7 T cell receptor beta chains sequenced from a single sample in a study of vaccination effects on CD4 cells after COVID-19. After roughly 10 days in culture, the CD4+ T cells were isolated. Each participant was administered two doses of either the BNT162b2 or the mRNA-1273 vaccine. TCRdb's copy holds only in-frame clones and misses some; the assay was immunoSEQ multiplex PCR. This sample has some 69,000 clones, with roughly four fifths found just once. These receptors are not linked to any known antigen. This specimen was CD4+ T cells from PBMCs cultured without peptide, taken after COVID-19 vaccination. The receptors were sampled from a human donor who received a COVID-19 vaccine.

CDR3 amino acids: CASSQRTGGFNGYTF. For the CDR3, the DNA is TGTGCCAGCAGCCAAAGGACAGGGGGCTTTAATGGCTACACCTTC. This chain links TRBV7-6 with TRBJ1-2, with TRBD1 matching over 11 bases. CDR3 length equals 15 residues. Trimming at V came to 5 bases and at J to 6 bases, leaving 8 bases not matched to a gene. Germline V gene data show CDR1 as SGHVS and CDR2 as FNYEAQ.

This chain uses TRBV6-5 with TRBJ1-5; D ambiguous. V was trimmed by 6 bases and J by 3 bases, leaving 12 bases between them. The length of the CDR3 is 14 residues. The germline CDR1 and CDR2 sequences are MNHEY and SVGAGI. The CDR3 DNA is TGTGCCAGCAGAGGAGTGGTCGACAATCAGCCCCAGCATTTT. Protein sequence: CASRGVVDNQPQHF.

V is TRBV28 and J is TRBJ1-1; D gene unclear. V was trimmed by 3 bases and J by 8 bases, leaving 10 bases between them. The CDR3 spans 12 residues. Germline CDR1 and CDR2: MDHEN and SYDVKM. The CDR3: CASSFFRGEAFF. In nucleotides, the CDR3 is TGTGCCAGCAGTTTCTTTCGGGGAGAAGCTTTCTTT.

This chain uses TRBV30 with TRBJ1-2, with D possibly matching TRBD1 (5 bases). Germline V gene lookup returns CDR1 GTSNPN and CDR2 SVGIG (reference sequence). V lost 5 bases and J 4 bases, leaving 14 bases between the germline ends. The CDR3 consists of 13 residues. For the CDR3, the DNA is TGTGCCTGGCGGGGGAGGGAACGCTATGGCTACACCTTC. As protein: CAWRGRERYGYTF. The complete variable domain, with remaining parts taken from reference TRBV30 and TRBJ1-2, reads SQTIHQWPATLVQPVGSPLSLECTVEGTSNPNLYWYRQAAGRGLQLLFYSVGIGQISSEVPQNLSASRPQDRQFILSSKKLLLSDSGFYLCAWRGRERYGYTFGSGTRLTVV.

This clone has only a few counts. The chain is built from TRBV27 and TRBJ1-4; 8 bases fit TRBD1. V lost 5 bases and J lost 0; bases outside the gene matches: 8. This CDR3 is 17 amino acids long. Germline lookup yields CDR1 MNHEY and CDR2 SMNVEV (reference sequence). In DNA form, the CDR3 reads TGTGCCAGCAGTACAAGGACAGGGCCCGCAACTAATGAAAAACTGTTTTTT. It translates to CASSTRTGPATNEKLFF.

This chain uses TRBV27 with TRBJ1-1; D call uncertain. The CDR3 covers 13 residues. Trimming cost V 4 bases and J 6 bases, with 12 bases left between them. Germline values: CDR1 MNHEY, CDR2 SMNVEV (reference sequence). As DNA, the CDR3 is TGTGCCAGCAGTTGGGCCCCCGCAGCTGAAGCTTTCTTT. This translates into CASSWAPAAEAFF.

This sequence joins TRBV9 and TRBJ2-1; TRBD1 might be the D (5 bases). Trimming shortened V by 0 bases and J by 6 bases, and 19 bases separated the two germline ends. The CDR3 has 17 amino acids. Germline CDR1 SGDLS, CDR2 YYNGEE. The CDR3 DNA reads TGTGCCAGCAGCGTAGCAATTGGGCAGGGTAAGGCCAATGAGCAGTTCTTC. Translated: CASSVAIGQGKANEQFF.